This is a list of T cell receptor beta chains from one sample in a study of neoadjuvant nivolumab and ipilimumab in lung cancer. Some clones are missing from TCRdb's copy, which holds only in-frame ones; the method was immunoSEQ multiplex PCR. The table records 4,700 or so clones, about three quarters of them present only once. The material sequenced was adjacent normal lung tissue, taken after neoadjuvant nivolumab, alone or with ipilimumab, at or shortly before surgery. Receptors were obtained from an adult with non-small cell lung cancer. Both conserved end residues are part of each CDR3. The order of the fields is D gene, V gene, J gene, clone size, CDR3 DNA, CDR3 protein. The D gene is left open where the match is weak. Not every row has a clone size; where given, it reads once, few, many or a size class.

>.|TRBV19|TRBJ2-3|.
TGTGCCAGTAGTCTCAGGGGTGGTACAGATACGCAGTATTTT
CASSLRGGTDTQYF
>.|TRBV18|TRBJ1-5|once
TGTGCCAGCTCACCTCTCCAGGGAGAAAATCAGCCCCAGCATTTT
CASSPLQGENQPQHF
>.|TRBV5-1|TRBJ2-1|.
TGCGCCAGCGGCCGGGACTCCTACAATGAGCAGTTCTTC
CASGRDSYNEQFF
>.|TRBV7-2|TRBJ1-2|.
TGTGCCAGCAGCACCCCCGGGACCCAGGGGGGCTACACCTTC
CASSTPGTQGGYTF
>.|TRBV7-6|TRBJ2-1|.
TGTGCCAGCAGCTTAGTGGTTGGATCGGCGGCAGGGGACAATGAGCAGTTCTTC
CASSLVVGSAAGDNEQFF
>TRBD1|TRBV6-5|TRBJ2-5|.
TGTGCCAGCCGGACCCAAGGGGGCGGGGAGACCCAGTACTTC
CASRTQGGGETQYF
>.|TRBV29-1|TRBJ2-7|.
TGCAGCGTCCGCCGTACCGAGGAGTCCTACGAGCAGTACTTC
CSVRRTEESYEQYF
>.|TRBV11-2|TRBJ1-2|.
TGTGCCAGCAGCTTAGGACCCGAGGGGGGCGGCTACACCTTC
CASSLGPEGGGYTF
>TRBD1|TRBV2|TRBJ2-2|once
TGTGCCAGTGGGACAGGGGGCACCGGGGAGCTGTTTTTT
CASGTGGTGELFF
>.|TRBV5-5|TRBJ1-2|.
TGTGCCAGCAGCGAAGACAAGTTCTATGGCTACACCTTC
CASSEDKFYGYTF
>TRBD2|TRBV9|TRBJ2-1|.
TGTGCCAGCAGTGAGGCAGCGGGGGCCTACAATGAGCAGTTCTTC
CASSEAAGAYNEQFF
>.|TRBV27|TRBJ1-3|.
TGTGCCAGCATGCTGGCCTCTGGAAACACCATATATTTT
CASMLASGNTIYF
>.|TRBV5-1|TRBJ2-7|.
TGCGCCAGCAGCTTGGCGGGTTCTCGGAACGAGCAGTACTTC
CASSLAGSRNEQYF
>.|TRBV29-1|TRBJ1-5|.
TGCAGCGTTGAAGACCAGGAAGGGAGTGGACAGCCCCAGCATTTT
CSVEDQEGSGQPQHF
>.|TRBV2|TRBJ1-5|.
TGTGCCAGCAGCGGCCGGACGGGGAATCAGCCCCAGCATTTT
CASSGRTGNQPQHF
>.|TRBV9|TRBJ2-3|.
TGTGCCAGCAGCTCCGCTAGCACAGATACGCAGTATTTT
CASSSASTDTQYF
>.|TRBV29-1|TRBJ1-5|few
TGCAGCGTTAAGGAGGGCGACCAGCCCCAGCATTTT
CSVKEGDQPQHF
>TRBD1|TRBV28|TRBJ1-2|.
TGTGCCAGCAGTACAGGGGCCGCCTATGGCTACACCTTC
CASSTGAAYGYTF
>.|TRBV2|TRBJ2-7|.
TGTGCCAGCAGTGGACCTGTCTCCTACGAGCAGTACTTC
CASSGPVSYEQYF
>.|TRBV5-6|TRBJ2-5|.
TGTGCCAGCAGCTTGGAGGGCAGGGGGGACCAAGAGACCCAGTACTTC
CASSLEGRGDQETQYF
>.|TRBV7-9|TRBJ2-2|.
TGTGCCAGCAGCTCGGGACTCATCAGCGGGGAGCTGTTTTTT
CASSSGLISGELFF
>.|TRBV7-2|TRBJ2-1|.
TGTGCCAGCAGCTTAGGATTCGGGAATGTTGAGCAGTTCTTC
CASSLGFGNVEQFF
>.|TRBV16|TRBJ1-5|once
TGTGCCAGCAGCCCTGGGGTCAATCAGCCCCAGCATTTT
CASSPGVNQPQHF
>.|TRBV7-2|TRBJ2-5|.
TGTGCCAGCAGCCAACAGGTTTCCGGCGGGACCCAGTACTTC
CASSQQVSGGTQYF
>TRBD2|TRBV6-6|TRBJ2-7|.
TGTGCCAGCAGAACGGGGGGCGAGCAGTACTTC
CASRTGGEQYF
>.|TRBV19|TRBJ2-1|.
TGTGCCAGTAGTAGTACCCGGGGGAGCTCCTACAATGAGCAGTTCTTC
CASSSTRGSSYNEQFF
>TRBD2|TRBV9|TRBJ2-3|.
TGTGCCAGCAGCGTAGATTTCGGGACTAGCGGAGATACGCAGTATTTT
CASSVDFGTSGDTQYF
>.|TRBV5-4|TRBJ1-1|.
TGTGCCAGCAGCCGGGAGAAAACTGAAGCTTTCTTT
CASSREKTEAFF
>.|TRBV5-1|TRBJ1-2|.
TGCGCCAGCAGCTTGGGGGCGACAAACTATGGCTACACCTTC
CASSLGATNYGYTF
>TRBD1|TRBV29-1|TRBJ1-2|.
TGCAGCGTGCTACAGGGGGGAAGTGGCTACACCTTC
CSVLQGGSGYTF
>TRBD1|TRBV6-1|TRBJ1-5|.
TGTGCCAGCGACGGGACAGGGGAACAGCCCCAGCATTTT
CASDGTGEQPQHF
>.|TRBV29-1|TRBJ2-1|.
TGCAGCGTTAACCTTGGGGCAGGTGAGCAGTTCTTC
CSVNLGAGEQFF
>.|TRBV28|TRBJ1-2|few
TGTGCCAGCAGTTCCCCGGACGGTTATGGCTACACCTTC
CASSSPDGYGYTF
>TRBD2|TRBV28|TRBJ2-5|.
TGTGCCAGCAGTCCCCTAGCGGGGGGGCGGGAGACCCAGTACTTC
CASSPLAGGRETQYF